Listed here is a single T cell receptor (beta chain). Its antigen is still unknown. The cohort comprised more than 550 healthy bone marrow donors. At the time of sampling, every cohort member was nominally healthy, though immune exposures that went unrecorded were likely present. The donor tested CMV seropositive and was one of the 289 seropositive cohort members. Every donor gave a peripheral blood sample, and the peripheral blood mononuclear cells from that sample were used for TCR beta sequencing. The Qiagen DNeasy Blood Extraction Kit was used to extract genomic DNA from the blood cell samples. The sample originates from a study of cytomegalovirus exposure and HLA in healthy donors (dated by TCRdb to 2016 to 2017). For the wider study: In an earlier analysis of roughly 590 of the donors, 276 Gb of sequence data and about 110 million unique TCR beta sequences from 180 million or so T cells were reported. An early release covering about 600 HLA-typed donors comprised about 290 gigabases of sequencing data and some 79 million unique TCR sequences. Of the approximately 400 genotyped donors, about 84% fell in the genetic ancestry cluster associated with self-reported Caucasian donors. The aim of the study was to test whether cataloging public T cell receptors could identify signatures of past pathogen exposure. The study used immunosequencing to profile the T cell repertoires of approximately 650 subjects and linked those repertoires to cytomegalovirus serostatus. Besides the first cohort of more than 650 subjects, a separate validation cohort made up of roughly 130 different subjects was used. The study combined high-throughput TCR immunosequencing, statistical association of individual TCRs with disease status, and machine learning to predict cytomegalovirus infection status. A later analysis re-examined previously published TCR beta repertoires from more than 650 donors and added high-resolution HLA genotyping to investigate patterns of TCR occurrence. In the later analysis, no new phenotypic data were used to find candidate immune exposures; instead, reliance was placed on TCR beta sequences and their occurrence across donors. An earlier analysis of around 640 of the donors used high-throughput TCR beta sequencing to judge whether each TCR beta V gene segment behaved as functional or pseudogenic. Donor age, sex, ethnicity and CMV serostatus were compiled together with the repertoire data. In a later genetic analysis, genome-wide SNP genotypes for about three fifths of the 666 donors were used, and that subset was treated as a discovery cohort. All discovery cohort repertoires had been generated on a single sequencing platform. HLA typing covered class I and class II loci at four-digit resolution. The number of typed donors differed by locus: roughly 620-640 for A, B, C, DRB1 and DQB1; 500 to 550 for DQA1; about 600 for DPA1; and roughly 490 for DPB1. Several DR-DQ haplotypes were handled as single units for association and clustering, since linkage in the cohort was strong. Among about 410 genotyped donors of the cohort, an average of roughly 230,000 unique TCR beta nucleotide sequences was sequenced per donor, of which roughly 18% were non-productive. The study at large found these results: Because some donors lacked HLA typing at each locus, the association tests relied only on the typed subset. An association between a missense DCLRE1C variant and V-gene and J-gene trimming of TCR beta chains was found in a later genetic analysis and replicated in an independent cohort. According to a later analysis, parvovirus B19, influenza, CMV and Epstein-Barr virus appeared linked to several top co-occurrence clusters. In a later genetic analysis, fewer N-insertions in productive TCRs were reported among donors in an Asian-associated ancestry cluster than the roughly 700-donor mean. The presence/absence analyses assumed that sequencing depth was roughly uniform across donors, and that assumption may not be true. In a later analysis, HLA-associated TCR beta chains were found to be more clonally expanded and to have lower generation probabilities than equally common non-associated chains. In a later analysis, most CMV-associated TCR beta chains were found to appear HLA-restricted, with HLA associations seemingly driven largely by CMV exposure. The sequencing pipeline was judged likely to have produced a cluster of highly shared sequence variants as a technical artifact. Because the 87-base-pair reads could not distinguish some IMGT-functional V segments, including TRBV6-2 and TRBV6-3, those segments were excluded. The study gave a list of 150 to 200 TCR beta chains associated with cytomegalovirus. Because counts were too low, roughly 18 rarely observed V segments, including chromosome 9 orphons, were left out of the earlier analysis of some 600 of the donors. The authors suggested that the approach could potentially be generalized to other disease states and immunological phenotypes. Linkage disequilibrium might explain the correlated functional status among segregating V segments, but an unknown experimental factor could not be excluded. In vitro tests confirmed that a few of the cytomegalovirus-associated TCR beta chains recognize cytomegalovirus antigens. While some public TCRs were present in many individuals, most TCR sequences turned up only very rarely across donors. The classifier was reported to diagnose cytomegalovirus status with high specificity and sensitivity in both the original cohort and the validation cohort. The cohort was sequenced for TCR beta chains only, and without alpha or paired-chain data the features that could be detected were limited. A later analysis found that TCR association rates varied across HLA loci, with DRB1 alleles showing the most associated TCRs and HLA-C alleles the fewest. Immune exposure information for the cohort was limited to CMV serostatus. A further reported finding was that TCR beta sequences accurately predicted the HLA-A and HLA-B alleles for most subjects in the first cohort. Broadly in line with IMGT annotations, most TCR beta V segments showed up in productive rearrangements about 87% or about 30% of the time in an earlier analysis of around 600 of the donors. At a false discovery rate of 0.05, a later analysis linked 16,951 TCR beta sequences to specific HLA alleles. When HLA alleles, especially DR and DQ, strongly co-occurred, TCR associations were difficult to assign to individual alleles.

The CDR3 covers 12 residues, taking in both the cysteine and the phenylalanine. Only the CDR3 region is kept as DNA, spanning 36 bases read in frame from base 1. CDR1 and CDR2 are drawn from the germline V gene: SQVTM, ANQGSEA. V is shortened by 1 base, J by 3 bases, and the region joining them spans 7 bases. Library construction relied on the immunoSEQ multiplex PCR assay. A mixture of 60 forward primers for TCR Vbeta segments and 13 reverse primers for TCR Jbeta segments was used in the multiplex PCR. Amplification of the CDR3 region of rearranged TCR beta genes was performed with a multiplex PCR assay on genomic DNA. Amplified TCR beta libraries were sequenced as 87-base-pair reads on the Illumina HiSeq System. Turning to the authors' computational methods: Across the 670 or so repertoires, a later analysis counted tens of millions of unique TCR beta chains, roughly 11 million of which were shared by at least two donors. A nearest-neighbor algorithm error-corrected the raw reads and collapsed the reads into unique sequences, merging closely related sequences to remove PCR and sequencing errors. Alignment of CDR3 sequences to IMGT reference sequences was used to assign V, D and J gene segments. For a sequence to be retained, at least a six-nucleotide match to both a V gene segment and a J gene segment was required. Rearrangements were called productive when the CDR3 lacked stop codons and stayed in frame with V and J; all others were non-productive. CDR3 was defined according to IMGT convention as the region running from the second conserved V-encoded cysteine to the conserved J-encoded phenylalanine. The earlier analysis of 587 of the donors excluded sequences that lacked an unambiguous match to a single V gene segment. An earlier analysis of several hundred of the donors called V segments functional above 56.7% productive rearrangements and segregating when the between-donor standard deviation exceeded 5%. A statistical classification framework was built for diagnosing cytomegalovirus status from the catalog of TCR beta chain sequences. V and J gene assignment, in a later analysis, came from comparing TCR nucleotide sequences with IMGT/GENE-DB human TR gene sequences. A later analysis assigned CDR3 sequences and most-parsimonious VDJ recombination scenarios with the TCRdist pipeline. A later analysis defined each TCR beta chain by its CDR3 amino acid sequence plus V-gene family, and excluded reads lacking a unique V-gene family. In a later analysis, some 600 highly shared, low-generation-probability nucleotide sequences were removed to address suspected cross-contamination and a sequencing artifact. In a later analysis, a clonal expansion index for each public chain was calculated from normalized within-repertoire ranks of inferred template counts. In a later analysis, generation probabilities were computed using a VDJ recombination model fitted to out-of-frame rearrangements, and the results were checked against IGoR. In a later analysis, hypergeometric tests were used to score TCR-TCR, TCR-HLA and TCR-CMV co-occurrence, with a repertoire-size bias correction applied to TCR pairs. False discovery rates were estimated in a later analysis by permuting HLA or CMV assignments 20 times. In a later analysis, co-occurring TCRs were grouped using DBSCAN, and TCRdist sequence similarity was added for clustering within HLA-allele-positive subsets. Repertoires with fewer than 30,000 or more than 120,000 public chains, plus five repertoires with anomalous nucleotide sharing, were excluded from co-occurrence clustering. The table comes from immuneACCESS by way of TCRdb, which keeps in-frame sequences with V and J called. Part of the clones is missing from these tables; in studies checked, under half for an unresolved V gene and the rest for unknown reasons. The V and J calls and clone size come from that table; D and trimming were worked out from the DNA. The sample table on file contains more than 85,000 clones. Jointly, the top ten make up 5.5% of the sample.

The receptor was isolated from a girl aged 5 to 17 in good health and CMV-seropositive. Specimen: PBMCs. Recombination joined TRBV29-1 with TRBJ2-7, and perhaps TRBD1 as D gene, on 5 matching bases. The sequence in DNA is TGCAGCGTTGAAGGGCAGGGCTACGAGCAGTACTTC. Its translation is CSVEGQGYEQYF.